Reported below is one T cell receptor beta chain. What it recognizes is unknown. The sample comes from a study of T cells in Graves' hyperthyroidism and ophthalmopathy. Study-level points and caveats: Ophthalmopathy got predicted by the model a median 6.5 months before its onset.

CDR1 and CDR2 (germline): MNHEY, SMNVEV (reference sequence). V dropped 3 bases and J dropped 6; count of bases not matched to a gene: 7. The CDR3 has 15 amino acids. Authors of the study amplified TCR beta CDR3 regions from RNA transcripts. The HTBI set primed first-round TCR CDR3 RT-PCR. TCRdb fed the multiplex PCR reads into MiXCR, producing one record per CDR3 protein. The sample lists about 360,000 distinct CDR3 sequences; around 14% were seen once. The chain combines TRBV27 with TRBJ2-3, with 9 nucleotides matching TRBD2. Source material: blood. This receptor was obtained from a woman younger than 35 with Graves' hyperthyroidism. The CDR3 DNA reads TGTGCCAGCAGTTTGAGGAGGACTAGCGTGGATACGCAGTATTTT. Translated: CASSLRRTSVDTQYF.